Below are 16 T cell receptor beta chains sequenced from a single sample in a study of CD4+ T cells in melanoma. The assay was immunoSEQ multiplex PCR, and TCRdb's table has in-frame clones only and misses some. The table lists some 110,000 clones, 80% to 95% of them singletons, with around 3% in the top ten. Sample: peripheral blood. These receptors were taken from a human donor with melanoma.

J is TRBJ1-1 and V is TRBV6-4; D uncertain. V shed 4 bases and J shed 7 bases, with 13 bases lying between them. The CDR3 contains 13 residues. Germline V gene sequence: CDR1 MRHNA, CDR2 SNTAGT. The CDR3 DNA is TGTGCCAGCAGTGCCTCGGACTCGGGTGAAGCTTTCTTT. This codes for CASSASDSGEAFF.

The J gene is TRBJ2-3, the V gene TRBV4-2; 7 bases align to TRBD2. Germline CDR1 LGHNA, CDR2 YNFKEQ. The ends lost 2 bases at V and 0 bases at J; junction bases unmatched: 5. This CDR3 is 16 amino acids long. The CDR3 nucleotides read TGTGCCAGCAGCCAATTAGCGGGCACTAGCACAGATACGCAGTATTTT. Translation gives CASSQLAGTSTDTQYF.

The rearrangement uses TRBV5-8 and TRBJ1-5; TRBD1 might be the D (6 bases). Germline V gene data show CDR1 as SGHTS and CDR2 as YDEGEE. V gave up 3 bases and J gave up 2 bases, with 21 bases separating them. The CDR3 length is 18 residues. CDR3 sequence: CASSYTTLRGARNQPQHF. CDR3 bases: TGTGCCAGCAGCTACACAACCCTCAGGGGTGCCCGCAATCAGCCCCAGCATTTT.

This chain's CDR3 is CASSRDYRDTQYF. The CDR3 DNA reads as TGTGCCAGCAGTAGAGACTACCGAGATACGCAGTATTTT. The chain recombines TRBV28 with TRBJ2-3; possible D gene TRBD2, 5 bases. This CDR3 contains 13 residues. Trimming pared 5 bases from V and 5 bases from J, leaving 11 bases between. Germline V gene data show CDR1 as MDHEN and CDR2 as SYDVKM.

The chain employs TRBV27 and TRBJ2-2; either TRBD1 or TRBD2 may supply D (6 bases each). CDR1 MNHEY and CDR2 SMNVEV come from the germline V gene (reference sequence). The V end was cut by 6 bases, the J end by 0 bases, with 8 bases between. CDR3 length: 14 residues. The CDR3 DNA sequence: TGTGCCAGCAGACGGGGGCCGAACACCGGGGAGCTGTTTTTT. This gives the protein CASRRGPNTGELFF.

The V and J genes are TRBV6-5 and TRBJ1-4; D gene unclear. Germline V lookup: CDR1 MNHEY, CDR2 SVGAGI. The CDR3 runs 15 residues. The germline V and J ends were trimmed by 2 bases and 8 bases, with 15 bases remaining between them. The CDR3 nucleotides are TGTGCCAGCAGTTACAGAGGTGGCAAAGGAGAAAAACTGTTTTTT. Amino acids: CASSYRGGKGEKLFF.

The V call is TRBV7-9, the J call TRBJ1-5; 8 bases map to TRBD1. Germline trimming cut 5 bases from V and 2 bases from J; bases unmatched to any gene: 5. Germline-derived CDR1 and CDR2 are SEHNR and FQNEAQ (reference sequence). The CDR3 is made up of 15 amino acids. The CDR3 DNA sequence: TGTGCCAGCAGCGACACAGGGGGAGGCAATCAGCCCCAGCATTTT. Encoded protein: CASSDTGGGNQPQHF.

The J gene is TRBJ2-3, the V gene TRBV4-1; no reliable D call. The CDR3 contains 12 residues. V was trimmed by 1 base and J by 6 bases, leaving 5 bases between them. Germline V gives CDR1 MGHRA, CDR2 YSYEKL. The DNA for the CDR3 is TGCGCCAGCAGCCAAGTAGGGGATACGCAGTATTTT. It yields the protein CASSQVGDTQYF.

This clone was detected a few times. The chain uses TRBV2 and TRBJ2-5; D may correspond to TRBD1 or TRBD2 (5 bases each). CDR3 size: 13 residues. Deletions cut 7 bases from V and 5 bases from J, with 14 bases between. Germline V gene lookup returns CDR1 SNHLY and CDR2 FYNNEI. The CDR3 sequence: CASKGTVAETQYF. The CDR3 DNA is TGTGCCAGCAAAGGGACCGTGGCGGAGACCCAGTACTTC.

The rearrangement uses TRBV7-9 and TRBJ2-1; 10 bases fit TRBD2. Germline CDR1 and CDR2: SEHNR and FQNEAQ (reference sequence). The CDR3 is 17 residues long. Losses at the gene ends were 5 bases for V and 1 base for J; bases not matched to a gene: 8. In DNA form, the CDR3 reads TGTGCCAGCAGCCCGTCTAGCGGGAGAGTGTCCTACAATGAGCAGTTCTTC. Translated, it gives CASSPSSGRVSYNEQFF.

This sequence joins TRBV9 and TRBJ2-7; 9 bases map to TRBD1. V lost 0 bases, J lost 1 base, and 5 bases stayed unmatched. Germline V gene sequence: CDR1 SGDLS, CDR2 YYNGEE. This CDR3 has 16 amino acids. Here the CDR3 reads CASSVGQGTGSYEQYF. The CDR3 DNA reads TGTGCCAGCAGCGTAGGGCAAGGGACAGGGTCCTACGAGCAGTACTTC.

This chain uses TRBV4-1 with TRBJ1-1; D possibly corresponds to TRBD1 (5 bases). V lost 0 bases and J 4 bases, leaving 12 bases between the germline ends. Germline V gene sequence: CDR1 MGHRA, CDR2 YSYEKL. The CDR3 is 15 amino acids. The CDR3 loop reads CASSQDPGRGTEAFF. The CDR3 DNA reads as TGCGCCAGCAGCCAAGACCCAGGGAGGGGCACTGAAGCTTTCTTT.

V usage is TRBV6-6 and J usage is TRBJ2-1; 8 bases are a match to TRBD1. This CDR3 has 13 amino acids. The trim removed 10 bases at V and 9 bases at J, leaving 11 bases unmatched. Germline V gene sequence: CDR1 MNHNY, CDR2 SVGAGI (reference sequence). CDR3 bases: TGTGCCACCTCAGACAGGGGAGCTGGTGAGCAGTTCTTC. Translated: CATSDRGAGEQFF.

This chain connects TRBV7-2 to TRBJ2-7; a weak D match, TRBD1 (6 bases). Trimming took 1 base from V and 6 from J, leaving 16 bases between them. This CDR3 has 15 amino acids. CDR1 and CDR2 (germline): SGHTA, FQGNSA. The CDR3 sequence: CASSLVQRGGSEQYF. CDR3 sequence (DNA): TGTGCCAGCAGCTTAGTACAACGAGGGGGTTCCGAGCAGTACTTC.

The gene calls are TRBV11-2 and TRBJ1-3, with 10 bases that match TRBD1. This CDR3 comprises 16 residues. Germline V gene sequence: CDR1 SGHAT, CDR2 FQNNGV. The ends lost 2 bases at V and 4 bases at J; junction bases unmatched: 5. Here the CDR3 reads CASSLRTGGSGNTIYF. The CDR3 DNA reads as TGTGCCAGCAGCTTACGGACAGGGGGATCGGGAAACACCATATATTTT.

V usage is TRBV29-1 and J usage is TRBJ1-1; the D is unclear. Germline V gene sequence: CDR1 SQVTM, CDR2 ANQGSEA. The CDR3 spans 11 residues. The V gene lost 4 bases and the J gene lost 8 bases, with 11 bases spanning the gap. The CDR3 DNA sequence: TGCAGCGTTGCCATGGACGTCGAAGCTTTCTTT. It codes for CSVAMDVEAFF.